The entry below gives a single T cell receptor (beta chain) sequence along with its context. Its antigen remains unknown. The data originate from a study of cytomegalovirus exposure and HLA in healthy donors. Findings and caveats of the study: Most sequenced TCRs were rare (though some public TCRs occurred in many donors). Across donors, presence/absence analyses took sequencing depth to be roughly uniform.

It was with 60 Vbeta and 13 Jbeta primers that the PCR ran. Measured with immunoSEQ multiplex PCR; TCRdb has only the in-frame clones, and not every one. The data hold some 180,000 clones, with roughly 80% observed a single time. The CDR3 runs 18 residues. With V trimmed by 5 bases and J by 4 bases, 12 bases remained unmatched. The germline gives CDR1 SGHVS, CDR2 FQNEAQ. The sequence was obtained from a girl between 10 and 17 years old in good health and CMV-seropositive. The chain uses TRBV7-8 and TRBJ2-7, with 15 bases matching TRBD2. The sample consisted of PBMCs. DNA of the CDR3: TGTGCCAGCAGCCGAACTTGGACTAGCGGGAGGGATCCATACGAGCAGTACTTC. Its translation is CASSRTWTSGRDPYEQYF.